Listed here are 7 T cell receptor beta chains from one sample, sequenced in a study of beta chain features in type 1 diabetes. The isolated RNA, all of it, was reverse transcribed, so expressed TCRB transcripts were what got sequenced. Using immunoSEQ multiplex PCR, the repertoire was profiled, and TCRdb retains in-frame clones only, with some absent. The repertoire holds hundreds of thousands of clones, with about 14% as singletons. The sample consisted of naive CD4+ T cells from blood. The receptors here all came from a young man in good health.

The gene calls are TRBV28 and TRBJ1-4; D not resolved. Germline V gives CDR1 MDHEN, CDR2 SYDVKM. The CDR3 contains 10 residues. V gave up 4 bases and J gave up 9 bases, with 3 bases separating them. The CDR3, as DNA: TGTGCCAGCAGTTCACAAAAACTGTTTTTT. Protein sequence: CASSSQKLFF.

In this sample, this clone turned up a few times. The J gene is TRBJ1-3, the V gene TRBV5-6; TRBD1 might be the D (6 bases). CDR1 and CDR2 (germline): SGHDT, YYEEEE. The CDR3 extends over 15 amino acids. With 2 bases removed from V and 4 bases from J, the gap between germline ends came to 13 bases. CDR3 in amino acids: CASSFPTGSGNTIYF. The CDR3, as DNA: TGTGCCAGCAGCTTCCCGACAGGATCGGGAAACACCATATATTTT.

This clone was seen more than once but under ten times. V and J are TRBV6-6 and TRBJ1-2; TRBD1 is a possible D gene (5 bases). V lost 6 bases to trimming and J lost 0 bases, with 14 bases between them. The CDR3 totals 15 residues. Germline V CDR1 and CDR2: MNHNY, SVGAGI (reference sequence). CDR3 in amino acids: CASRGRAGTNYGYTF. For the CDR3, the DNA is TGTGCCAGCAGGGGGAGGGCAGGGACTAACTATGGCTACACCTTC.

In its sample, this clone was seen once. The genes are TRBV30 and TRBJ1-1; weak D call: TRBD1 (6 bases). CDR3 length: 15 residues. With 3 bases removed from V and 4 bases from J, the gap between germline ends came to 18 bases. Germline CDR1 GTSNPN, CDR2 SVGIG (reference sequence). The CDR3 loop reads CAWSQLGARGTEAFF. The DNA of the CDR3 is TGTGCCTGGAGCCAACTGGGGGCTCGCGGCACTGAAGCTTTCTTT. The full variable domain, its missing parts supplied by reference TRBV30 and TRBJ1-1, is SQTIHQWPATLVQPVGSPLSLECTVEGTSNPNLYWYRQAAGRGLQLLFYSVGIGQISSEVPQNLSASRPQDRQFILSSKKLLLSDSGFYLCAWSQLGARGTEAFFGQGTRLTVV.

The chain couples TRBV6-6 to TRBJ1-2, with TRBD1 matching over 8 bases. The CDR3 covers 14 residues. Germline V lookup: CDR1 MNHNY, CDR2 SVGAGI (reference sequence). Unmatched junction bases numbered 5, after V lost 1 base and J lost 7 bases. The CDR3 protein is CASSYLDRVGGYTF. DNA of the CDR3: TGTGCCAGCAGTTACTTGGACAGGGTCGGTGGCTACACCTTC.

The table lists this clone with a few counts. The genes are TRBV30 and TRBJ1-1; D is ambiguous. The CDR3 has 12 residues. V was cut by 5 bases and J by 0 bases, with 7 bases left in between. Germline-derived CDR1 and CDR2 are GTSNPN and SVGIG (reference sequence). The DNA of the CDR3 is TGTGCCTGGGCCCGTATGAACACTGAAGCTTTCTTT. Translated: CAWARMNTEAFF.

V gene TRBV7-2 combines with J gene TRBJ2-3; D gene unclear. Germline CDR1 and CDR2: SGHTA and FQGNSA. The V gene lost 5 bases and the J gene lost 4 bases, with 13 bases spanning the gap. The CDR3 totals 14 residues. CDR3 in DNA: TGTGCCAGCAGCAGGGCCTTCAAGGCAGATACGCAGTATTTT. This gives the protein CASSRAFKADTQYF.